These 28 T cell receptor beta chains came from one sample sequenced in a study of T cells after yellow fever vaccination (dated by TCRdb to between 2018 and 2021). The treatment or condition label for this specimen denotes: live attenuated yellow fever vaccine strain. The library was prepared using 5' RACE. The run used an Illumina HiSeq 2500. TCRdb passed the public sequencing reads through fastp at Q25 and MiXCR, retaining productive beta sequences. Rows matching on CDR3 protein sequence are summarized as one entry with the most common DNA and genes. The sample has just under 600,000 distinct CDR3 sequences on record, less than 15% of them singletons. The ten largest make up about 14% of the sample. This material consisted of PBMCs, taken on the day of the yellow fever booster vaccination. The origin of the receptors is a man aged 25 to 40 who received the YFV17D yellow fever vaccine.

This clonotype was seen a handful of times. This chain joins TRBV30 and TRBJ2-1; D may correspond to TRBD1 or TRBD2 (5 bases each). This CDR3 comprises 18 residues. V was cut by 1 base and J by 0 bases, with 19 bases left in between. Germline V CDR1 and CDR2: GTSNPN, SVGIG (reference sequence). This CDR3 reads CAWSGGNSAKSSYNEQFF. In DNA, the CDR3 is TGTGCCTGGAGTGGGGGGAATAGCGCCAAGAGCTCCTACAATGAGCAGTTCTTC.

This clonotype came up a few times. The chain joins TRBV20-1 to TRBJ2-1; TRBD2 matches at 8 bases. Germline CDR1 and CDR2: DFQATT and SNEGSKA (reference sequence). The CDR3 contains 19 residues. Trimming cost V 5 bases and J 4 bases; bases outside gene matches: 22. The CDR3 sequence: CSAPGWGAGVEGRYNEQFF. In DNA form, the CDR3 reads TGCAGTGCTCCCGGCTGGGGAGCGGGAGTAGAAGGTCGATACAATGAGCAGTTCTTC.

The J gene is TRBJ1-2, the V gene TRBV20-1, with D possibly being TRBD1 (5 bases). The length of the CDR3 is 12 residues. Germline V gene sequence: CDR1 DFQATT, CDR2 SNEGSKA (reference sequence). The V gene lost 3 bases and the J gene lost 3 bases, with 8 bases spanning the gap. In DNA form, the CDR3 reads TGCAGTGCTAGGGGGGGGGACTATGGCTACACCTTC. It is translated as CSARGGDYGYTF.

The chain couples TRBV4-3 to TRBJ1-5, with no clear D. With 0 bases removed from V and 6 bases from J, the gap between germline ends came to 9 bases. This CDR3 comprises 14 residues. Germline CDR1 LGHNA, CDR2 YSLEER. This CDR3 reads CASSQDFRSQPQHF. CDR3 DNA: TGCGCCAGCAGCCAAGATTTTAGAAGTCAGCCCCAGCATTTT.

The chain carries TRBV9 and TRBJ2-3; possible D gene TRBD2, 5 bases. The germline V and J ends were trimmed by 1 base and 11 bases, with 14 bases remaining between them. This CDR3 comprises 13 residues. Germline V gene lookup returns CDR1 SGDLS and CDR2 YYNGEE. The CDR3 bases are TGTGCCAGCAGCGTATTGGTGGCGGGTGAGCAGTATTTT. Its protein is CASSVLVAGEQYF.

This clonotype was found many times. The gene calls are TRBV12-3 or TRBV12-4 and TRBJ2-1, with unresolved D. Trimming removed 3 bases at V and 5 bases at J, with 14 bases between. The CDR3 is 15 residues long. CDR3 protein: CASSFSASGNNEQFF. CDR3 nucleotide sequence: TGTGCCAGCAGTTTTAGTGCCTCGGGCAACAATGAGCAGTTCTTC.

The chain joins TRBV6-5 to TRBJ1-6, with 7 bases identical to TRBD1. The CDR3 totals 16 residues. The germline V gene encodes CDR1 MNHEY and CDR2 SVGAGI. V lost 0 bases and J lost 7; bases outside the gene matches: 6. The CDR3 DNA reads TGTGCCAGCAGTTACTCCCTGGACAGGAGGAATTCACCCCTCCACTTT. Translated: CASSYSLDRRNSPLHF.

In this sample, this clonotype turned up many times. The chain combines TRBV7-2 with TRBJ2-5; 8 bases match TRBD1. After removal of 5 bases from V and 2 bases from J, the junction contained 7 bases not matched to a gene. CDR1 is SGHTA, CDR2 FQGNSA, per germline. The length of the CDR3 is 15 residues. CDR3 DNA: TGTGCCAGCAGCCTGATATGGACAGGGCAAGAGACCCAGTACTTC. This translates into CASSLIWTGQETQYF.

This clonotype was seen more than once but under ten times. CDR3 region: CASSGLDNLMTDTQYF. The CDR3 region has the DNA TGTGCCAGCAGTGGGCTAGACAATCTCATGACAGATACGCAGTATTTT. The rearrangement links TRBV6-1 to TRBJ2-3; D not resolved. The V end was cut by 4 bases, the J end by 3 bases, with 17 bases between. The CDR3 covers 16 residues. Per the germline V gene, CDR1 is MNHNS and CDR2 is SASEGT.

The chain joins TRBV28 to TRBJ2-3; D perhaps matches TRBD1 (5 bases). The length of the CDR3 is 15 residues. Trimming shortened V by 5 bases and J by 2 bases, and 14 bases separated the two germline ends. Germline V gives CDR1 MDHEN, CDR2 SYDVKM. The CDR3 here is CASSLLVGATDTQYF. The DNA of the CDR3 is TGTGCCAGCAGTCTCTTAGTAGGGGCCACAGATACGCAGTATTTT.

The J gene is TRBJ2-5, the V gene TRBV5-5; 7 bases match TRBD1. Unmatched junction bases numbered 4, after V lost 0 bases and J lost 5 bases. Per germline, CDR1 SGHKS and CDR2 YYEKEE (reference sequence). The CDR3 spans 14 residues. DNA of the CDR3: TGTGCCAGCAGCTTGGAAGGGGGCGAGGAGACCCAGTACTTC. Translation: CASSLEGGEETQYF.

This clonotype was picked up a small number of times. The CDR3 region has the DNA TGTGCCAGCAGCCAAAACTACCTGGGGGATTACAATGAGCAGTTCTTC. Amino acids: CASSQNYLGDYNEQFF. V is TRBV3-1 and J is TRBJ2-1; D may correspond to TRBD1 or TRBD2 (5 bases each). This CDR3 is built from 16 residues. Per the germline V gene, CDR1 is LGHDT and CDR2 is YNNKEL (reference sequence). Deletions cut 2 bases from V and 4 bases from J, with 15 bases between.

This clonotype has just a few counts. This chain uses TRBV20-1 with TRBJ1-5, with a possible D match to TRBD1 (6 bases). Between the trimmed V and J ends, which lost 3 bases and 0 bases, there was a span of 12 bases. The CDR3 extends over 15 amino acids. Germline CDR1 and CDR2: DFQATT and SNEGSKA (reference sequence). The CDR3 loop reads CSARSGANSNQPQHF. CDR3 DNA sequence: TGCAGTGCTAGGTCGGGGGCAAATAGCAATCAGCCCCAGCATTTT.

This clonotype was counted at least ten times. The chain is built from TRBV20-1 and TRBJ2-1; 14 nucleotides line up with TRBD2. CDR1 DFQATT and CDR2 SNEGSKA come from the germline V gene (reference sequence). This CDR3 is built from 17 residues. V shed 7 bases and J 6 bases; nucleotides not matched to a gene: 14. The DNA of the CDR3 is TGCAGTGGGATGACTAGCGGGAGGGCCAAATTTTCCAATGAGCAGTTCTTC. Translation: CSGMTSGRAKFSNEQFF.

V usage is TRBV30 and J usage is TRBJ2-7, with D possibly matching TRBD2 (6 bases). The CDR3 spans 13 residues. From germline, CDR1 is GTSNPN and CDR2 SVGIG (reference sequence). Trimming shortened V by 4 bases and J by 5 bases, and 15 bases separated the two germline ends. CDR3 coding DNA: TGTGCCTGGAAAAGAGGAGGGACCCACGAGCAGTACTTC. It codes for CAWKRGGTHEQYF.

The V and J genes are TRBV11-2 and TRBJ2-5, with 10 bases that match TRBD1. Germline values: CDR1 SGHAT, CDR2 FQNNGV. The trim removed 2 bases at V and 6 bases at J, leaving 12 bases unmatched. This CDR3 comprises 17 residues. CDR3 residues: CASSLYPPGTGAQTQYF. In DNA, the CDR3 is TGTGCCAGCAGCTTATATCCACCCGGGACAGGGGCACAGACCCAGTACTTC. Full variable domain (remainder filled in from reference TRBV11-2 and TRBJ2-5): EAGVAQSPRYKIIEKRQSVAFWCNPISGHATLYWYQQILGQGPKLLIQFQNNGVVDDSQLPKDRFSAERLKGVDSTLKIQPAKLEDSAVYLCASSLYPPGTGAQTQYFGPGTRLLVL.

The chain has TRBV29-1 and TRBJ1-2, with unresolved D. This CDR3 has 14 residues. V was clipped by 4 bases and J by 0 bases, with 12 bases between them. Germline assignment: CDR1 SQVTM and CDR2 ANQGSEA. The CDR3 reads CSVAPDPANYGYTF. The CDR3 DNA follows: TGCAGCGTTGCCCCGGATCCAGCTAACTATGGCTACACCTTC.

This chain links TRBV5-1 with TRBJ1-1; tentatively, D is TRBD1 (5 bases). Germline values: CDR1 SGHRS, CDR2 YFSETQ. CDR3 length: 14 amino acids. V was clipped by 0 bases and J by 1 base, with 7 bases between them. DNA for the CDR3: TGCGCCAGCAGCTTGGGACAGCAGAACACTGAAGCTTTCTTT. Amino acid sequence: CASSLGQQNTEAFF.

A few counts support this clonotype. This chain uses TRBV5-1 with TRBJ2-1, with D possibly matching TRBD2 (6 bases). Trimming pared 4 bases from V and 1 base from J, leaving 15 bases between. This CDR3 spans 16 amino acids. CDR1 is SGHRS and CDR2 is YFSETQ in the germline V gene. In DNA, the CDR3 is TGCGCCAGCAGCCTCCCTAGCGAGGGGTCCTACAATGAGCAGTTCTTC. It translates to CASSLPSEGSYNEQFF.

This chain uses TRBV20-1 with TRBJ2-7; maybe TRBD2 (5 bases). This CDR3 region has 14 residues. CDR1 DFQATT and CDR2 SNEGSKA come from the germline V gene (reference sequence). V was shortened by 6 bases and J by 2 bases, with 17 bases between the two germline ends. CDR3: CSALPPSGPYEQYF. Here the CDR3 DNA reads TGCAGTGCCCTGCCGCCCAGCGGCCCCTACGAGCAGTACTTC.

This clonotype was observed a handful of times. The chain has TRBV18 and TRBJ2-3, with 15 bases identical to TRBD2. Germline V gives CDR1 KGHSH, CDR2 LQKENI. This CDR3 comprises 17 residues. V lost 8 bases to trimming and J lost 2 bases; unmatched junction nucleotides: 8. In DNA, the CDR3 is TGTGCCAGCCGTGGACTAGCGGGAGGGTCCCCCACAGATACGCAGTATTTT. Translation: CASRGLAGGSPTDTQYF. The variable domain in full, completed from reference TRBV18 and TRBJ2-3, reads NAGVMQNPRHLVRRRGQEARLRCSPMKGHSHVYWYRQLPEEGLKFMVYLQKENIIDESGMPKERFSAEFPKEGPSILRIQQVVRGDSAAYFCASRGLAGGSPTDTQYFGPGTRLTVL.

This clonotype was observed a handful of times. The chain has TRBV7-2 and TRBJ2-1; D is ambiguous. V was pared by 1 base and J by 4 bases, with 5 bases between. Per germline, CDR1 SGHTA and CDR2 FQGNSA. The CDR3 extends over 13 amino acids. The CDR3 coding sequence is TGTGCCAGCAGCTTAGGGTGGTACAATGAGCAGTTCTTC. This gives the protein CASSLGWYNEQFF.

There are a few counts of this clonotype. The CDR3 loop is CASSKALRNEQYF. CDR3 in DNA: TGTGCCAGCAGCAAAGCGCTGAGAAACGAGCAGTACTTC. This chain links TRBV21-1 with TRBJ2-7. TRBV21-1 is flagged as a pseudogene. This CDR3 region has 13 residues.

The chain carries TRBV28 and TRBJ2-3, with 9 bases that match TRBD1. Germline V gene lookup returns CDR1 MDHEN and CDR2 SYDVKM. The CDR3 is made up of 14 amino acids. Losses at the gene ends were 8 bases for V and 3 bases for J; bases not matched to a gene: 6. Written as DNA, the CDR3 is TGTGCCAGCGACGGGGACAGGGTTACAGATACGCAGTATTTT. Its translation: CASDGDRVTDTQYF.

The chain recombines TRBV3-1 with TRBJ2-7; 10 positions match TRBD2. V lost 1 base to trimming and J lost 4 bases; unmatched junction nucleotides: 7. The CDR3 length is 16 residues. Per germline, CDR1 LGHDT and CDR2 YNNKEL (reference sequence). The CDR3 protein is CASSQVRLAGDYEQYF. The CDR3 bases are TGTGCCAGCAGCCAAGTCCGGCTAGCGGGAGATTACGAGCAGTACTTC.

This clonotype was seen many times. The chain links TRBV18 to TRBJ2-1; D gene ambiguous. CDR1 is KGHSH and CDR2 is LQKENI in the germline V gene. Deletions cut 0 bases from V and 4 bases from J, with 4 bases between. This CDR3 comprises 13 residues. The CDR3 protein is CASSPPGYNEQFF. The CDR3 bases are TGTGCCAGCTCACCACCAGGATACAATGAGCAGTTCTTC.

V gene TRBV5-1 combines with J gene TRBJ1-2; D unresolved. Trimming removed 0 bases from V and 4 bases from J, with 7 bases in between. Per the germline V gene, CDR1 is SGHRS and CDR2 is YFSETQ. The CDR3 runs 13 residues. As DNA, the CDR3 is TGCGCCAGCAGCTTGGACCCGACCTATGGCTACACCTTC. This sequence encodes CASSLDPTYGYTF.

This clonotype was seen more than once but under ten times. V gene TRBV11-2 combines with J gene TRBJ2-6; D is undetermined. The CDR3 has 18 amino acids. V shed 5 bases and J shed 2 bases, with 19 bases lying between them. Germline assignment: CDR1 SGHAT and CDR2 FQNNGV. The CDR3 loop is CASSPMGRQEPGANVLTF. The CDR3 bases are TGTGCCAGCAGCCCCATGGGCCGGCAGGAGCCTGGGGCCAACGTCCTGACTTTC.